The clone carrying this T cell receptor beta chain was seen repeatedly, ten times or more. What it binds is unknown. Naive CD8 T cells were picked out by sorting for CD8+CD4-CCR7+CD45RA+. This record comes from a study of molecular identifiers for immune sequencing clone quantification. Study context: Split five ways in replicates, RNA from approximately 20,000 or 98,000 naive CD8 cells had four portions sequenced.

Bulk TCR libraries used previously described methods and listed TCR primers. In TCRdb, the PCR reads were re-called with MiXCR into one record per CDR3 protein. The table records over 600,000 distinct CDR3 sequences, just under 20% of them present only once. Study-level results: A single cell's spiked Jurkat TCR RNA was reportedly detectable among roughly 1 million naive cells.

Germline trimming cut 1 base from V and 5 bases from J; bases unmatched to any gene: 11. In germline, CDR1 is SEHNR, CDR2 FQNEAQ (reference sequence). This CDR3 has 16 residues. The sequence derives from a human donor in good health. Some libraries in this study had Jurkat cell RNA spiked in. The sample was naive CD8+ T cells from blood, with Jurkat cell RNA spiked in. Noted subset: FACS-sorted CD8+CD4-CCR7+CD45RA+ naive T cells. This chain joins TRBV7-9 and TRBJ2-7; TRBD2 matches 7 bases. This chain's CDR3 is CASSLGAGEATHEQYF. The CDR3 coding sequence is TGTGCCAGCAGCTTAGGGGCGGGGGAGGCCACCCACGAGCAGTACTTC.